What follows describes a single TCR beta chain. Its target is unknown. The data derive from a study of cytomegalovirus exposure and HLA in healthy donors. Broader study findings: In an earlier analysis, most TCR beta V segments were productive about 87% or about 30% of the time. A later analysis found that most CMV-associated TCR beta chains appeared HLA-restricted.

This PCR relied on a set of 60 Vbeta primers and 13 Jbeta primers. Using immunoSEQ multiplex PCR, the repertoire was profiled, and TCRdb retains in-frame clones only, with some absent. The sample holds more than 150,000 clones, over 80% seen once. Unmatched junction bases numbered 3, after V lost 1 base and J lost 7 bases. From germline, CDR1 is SGHAT and CDR2 FQNNGV. The CDR3 runs to 14 residues. The TCR sequence derives from a man aged 35 to 55 in good health and CMV-seronegative. V gene TRBV11-2 combines with J gene TRBJ2-4; 8 positions match TRBD2. The sequencing input was PBMCs. The DNA of the CDR3 is TGTGCCAGCAGCTTAGCGGGAGGGCCTAACATTCAGTACTTC. The encoded protein is CASSLAGGPNIQYF.